A selection of T cell receptor beta chains follows, all from one sample in a study of cytomegalovirus exposure and HLA in healthy donors. Sequencing was performed with immunoSEQ multiplex PCR; in TCRdb, only in-frame clones are kept and a portion is missing. The data contain tens of thousands of clones, about 74% of them singletons. Sequencing was done on a sample of PBMCs. These receptors originate from a woman aged 50 to 65 in good health and CMV-seropositive. The CDR3 runs from the conserved cysteine through the conserved F or W. Fields, in order: V gene, J gene, clone size, D gene, CDR3 protein, CDR3 DNA. D genes are given only for firm matches. Clone size appears in some rows only: once, few, many, or a class for an expanded clone.

>TRBV28|TRBJ1-5|-|TRBD1
CASSPRTGMGLGNQPQHF
TGTGCCAGCAGTCCCCGGACAGGGATGGGCTTGGGCAATCAGCCCCAGCATTTT
>TRBV6-5|TRBJ2-3|-|-
CASRGHRTDTQYF
TGTGCCAGCAGAGGACATAGAACAGATACGCAGTATTTT
>TRBV11-1|TRBJ1-1|-|-
CASSLAGRPNTEAFF
TGTGCCAGCAGCTTAGCGGGGAGGCCGAACACTGAAGCTTTCTTT
>TRBV14|TRBJ1-1|once|-
CASSQVSLTAFF
TGTGCCAGCAGCCAAGTTAGCCTCACGGCTTTCTTT
>TRBV18|TRBJ1-1|-|-
CASSPRRATDTEAFF
TGTGCCAGCTCACCCAGGAGGGCTACGGACACTGAAGCTTTCTTT
>TRBV29-1|TRBJ2-5|-|-
CSVVGPGVEETQYF
TGCAGCGTTGTAGGTCCGGGAGTAGAAGAGACCCAGTACTTC
>TRBV9|TRBJ2-5|-|-
CASSGPELTQYF
TGTGCCAGCAGCGGCCCTGAGCTGACCCAGTACTTC
>TRBV7-8|TRBJ2-3|-|TRBD1
CASSLPGQGLDTQYF
TGTGCCAGCAGCTTGCCCGGACAGGGGCTAGATACGCAGTATTTT
>TRBV5-6|TRBJ1-1|-|-
CASTSSRDFNTEAFF
TGTGCCAGCACCTCTTCCAGGGATTTCAACACTGAAGCTTTCTTT
>TRBV27|TRBJ1-4|-|TRBD1
CASRVTGANEKLFF
TGTGCCAGCAGGGTGACAGGGGCTAATGAAAAACTGTTTTTT
>TRBV18|TRBJ2-1|-|-
CASSPPSYNEQFF
TGTGCCAGCTCACCTCCATCCTACAATGAGCAGTTCTTC
>TRBV5-4|TRBJ2-5|-|TRBD2
CASSLAGGEETQYF
TGTGCCAGCAGCTTAGCGGGAGGGGAGGAGACCCAGTACTTC
>TRBV5-6|TRBJ1-2|-|-
CASSLNIGVGGRITF
TGTGCCAGCAGCTTGAACATTGGGGTCGGGGGGCGGATCACCTTC
>TRBV29-1|TRBJ1-2|-|TRBD1
CSARTGDGYTF
TGCAGCGCACGGACAGGGGACGGCTACACCTTC
>TRBV28|TRBJ1-4|-|-
CASSSGTLGEKLFF
TGTGCCAGCAGTTCCGGGACATTAGGTGAAAAACTGTTTTTT
>TRBV5-8|TRBJ1-2|few|-
CASSSIGRNYGYTF
TGTGCCAGCAGTTCGATTGGTCGGAACTATGGCTACACCTTC
>TRBV4-2|TRBJ2-2|many|-
CASSQGEDTGELFF
TGTGCCAGCAGCCAAGGAGAGGACACCGGGGAGCTGTTTTTT
>TRBV27|TRBJ2-3|-|TRBD2
CASSSRLAGGTDTQYF
TGTGCCAGCAGTTCTAGACTAGCGGGGGGCACAGATACGCAGTATTTT
>TRBV5-1|TRBJ2-7|-|TRBD2
CASSLATAGGLYEQYF
TGCGCCAGCAGCTTGGCCACGGCGGGAGGCCTCTACGAGCAGTACTTC
>TRBV30|TRBJ2-5|-|TRBD2
CAWSAGIAGWETQYF
TGTGCCTGGAGTGCGGGGATAGCGGGATGGGAGACCCAGTACTTC
>TRBV10-3|TRBJ2-7|-|TRBD2
CAISTPLGRSYEQYF
TGTGCCATCAGCACGCCTCTCGGGAGGTCCTACGAGCAGTACTTC
>TRBV11-3|TRBJ1-1|few|-
CASSFDSKGAFF
TGTGCCAGCAGCTTTGATTCGAAGGGGGCTTTCTTT
>TRBV7-2|TRBJ1-5|-|-
CASSLVYQPQHF
TGTGCCAGCAGCTTAGTCTATCAGCCCCAGCATTTT
>TRBV7-8|TRBJ1-2|-|TRBD1
CASSSRTGTHSRYGYTF
TGTGCCAGCAGCTCCCGGACAGGCACGCATTCCCGTTATGGCTACACCTTC
>TRBV6-1|TRBJ2-7|once|TRBD2
CASSASGYEQYF
TGTGCCAGCAGTGCTAGCGGGTACGAGCAGTACTTC
>TRBV29-1|TRBJ2-1|-|TRBD2
CSVDPLAGGSEQFF
TGCAGCGTTGATCCACTAGCGGGAGGTTCAGAGCAGTTCTTC
>TRBV5-4|TRBJ2-7|once|-
CASSLDYEQYF
TGTGCCAGCAGCTTGGACTACGAGCAGTACTTC
>TRBV30|TRBJ1-5|-|-
CAWTGNSNQPQHF
TGTGCCTGGACAGGGAATAGCAATCAGCCCCAGCATTTT
>TRBV25-1|TRBJ1-5|-|TRBD1
CASRPGTGINQPQHF
TGTGCCAGCAGGCCAGGGACAGGGATCAATCAGCCCCAGCATTTT
>TRBV6-1|TRBJ1-3|-|-
CASTFWADSGNTIYF
TGTGCCAGCACCTTCTGGGCAGACTCTGGAAACACCATATATTTT
>TRBV10-2|TRBJ2-1|-|-
CASSESRGRYNEQFF
TGCGCCAGCAGTGAGTCGAGAGGAAGGTACAATGAGCAGTTCTTC
>TRBV6-5|TRBJ2-7|few|TRBD2
CASSPGLAGVYEQYF
TGTGCCAGCAGCCCTGGACTAGCGGGCGTCTACGAGCAGTACTTC
>TRBV30|TRBJ2-7|-|-
CAWSATRGARYEQYF
TGTGCCTGGAGTGCAACTCGGGGTGCAAGGTACGAGCAGTACTTC
>TRBV6-1|TRBJ1-5|few|-
CASSLQQNQPQHF
TGTGCCAGCAGCCTCCAACAGAATCAGCCCCAGCATTTT
>TRBV7-7|TRBJ2-2|-|-
CASRQTGPGELFF
TGTGCTAGCAGACAAACAGGGCCCGGGGAGCTGTTTTTT
>TRBV2|TRBJ2-7|once|-
CASSEPPGYEQYF
TGTGCCAGCAGTGAACCCCCCGGCTACGAGCAGTACTTC
>TRBV11-3|TRBJ2-7|-|-
CASSSGFPAGESYEQYF
TGTGCCAGCAGTTCAGGGTTTCCGGCAGGGGAATCCTACGAGCAGTACTTC
>TRBV18|TRBJ1-4|-|-
CASSRPQGELFF
TGTGCCAGCTCACGCCCACAGGGAGAACTGTTTTTT
>TRBV5-1|TRBJ2-2|-|-
CASSLGGVSTGELFF
TGCGCCAGCAGCTTGGGGGGAGTGAGTACCGGGGAGCTGTTTTTT
>TRBV7-8|TRBJ2-2|-|TRBD1
CASSHGTVNTGELFF
TGTGCCAGCAGTCATGGGACAGTAAACACCGGGGAGCTGTTTTTT
>TRBV5-1|TRBJ2-1|-|-
CASSEEQGQFF
TGCGCCAGCAGCGAAGAACAGGGGCAGTTCTTC